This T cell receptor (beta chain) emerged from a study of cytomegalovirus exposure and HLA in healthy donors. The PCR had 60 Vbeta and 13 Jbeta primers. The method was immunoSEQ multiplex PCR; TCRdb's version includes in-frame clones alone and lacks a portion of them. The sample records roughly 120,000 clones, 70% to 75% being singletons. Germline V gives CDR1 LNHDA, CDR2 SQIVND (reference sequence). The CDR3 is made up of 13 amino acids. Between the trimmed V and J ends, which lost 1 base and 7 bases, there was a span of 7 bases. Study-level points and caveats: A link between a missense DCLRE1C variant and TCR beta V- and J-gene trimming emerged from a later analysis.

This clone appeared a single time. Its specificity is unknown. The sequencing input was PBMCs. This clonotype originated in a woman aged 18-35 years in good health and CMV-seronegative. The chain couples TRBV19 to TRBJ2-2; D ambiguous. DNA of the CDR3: TGTGCCAGTAGTATAGGAACTGTCGGGGAGCTGTTTTTT. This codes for CASSIGTVGELFF.